These 4 T cell receptor beta chains were all obtained from the same sample, sequenced in a study of cytomegalovirus exposure and HLA in healthy donors. 60 Vbeta and 13 Jbeta primers were used in PCR. This table comes from immunoSEQ multiplex PCR, and its TCRdb copy is limited to in-frame clones, with some not included. The sample has about 150,000 clones, 75% to 85% seen once. The specimen sequenced was PBMCs. The receptors were sampled from a man in his fifties in good health and CMV-seropositive.

This chain uses TRBV7-8 with TRBJ2-3, with D perhaps matching TRBD2 (6 bases). V was clipped by 5 bases and J by 2 bases, with 11 bases between them. This CDR3 has 14 amino acids. In germline, CDR1 is SGHVS, CDR2 FQNEAQ. The CDR3 loop reads CASSSGSNTDTQYF. CDR3 DNA sequence: TGTGCCAGCAGCAGCGGGTCAAACACAGATACGCAGTATTTT.

This clone was seen a single time. This rearrangement joins TRBV30 to TRBJ1-5; weak D call: TRBD1 (6 bases). This CDR3 is 15 amino acids long. Per the germline V gene, CDR1 is GTSNPN and CDR2 is SVGIG (reference sequence). Trimming took off 0 bases at V and 2 bases at J, with 11 bases between the two ends. The CDR3 bases are TGTGCCTGGAGTGTCGGAGGGGGGGGCAATCAGCCCCAGCATTTT. Translating it yields CAWSVGGGGNQPQHF.

The rearrangement uses TRBV10-1 and TRBJ1-1; a possible D gene is TRBD1 (5 bases). V lost 0 bases and J lost 1, with 6 bases in between. The CDR3 runs to 14 residues. CDR1 WNHNN and CDR2 SYGVQD come from the germline V gene (reference sequence). For the CDR3, the DNA is TGCGCCAGCAGTGAGTCCAGGGCGAACACTGAAGCTTTCTTT. Translating it yields CASSESRANTEAFF.

The chain has TRBV5-1 and TRBJ2-1, with D hard to call. The CDR3 length is 14 residues. The V gene's germline CDR1 is SGHRS and CDR2 YFSETQ. V was trimmed by 0 bases and J by 0 bases, leaving 4 bases between them. The CDR3, as DNA: TGCGCCAGCAGCTTGGGACTCTCCTACAATGAGCAGTTCTTC. It translates to CASSLGLSYNEQFF. The full variable domain, completed using reference TRBV5-1 and TRBJ2-1, is KAGVTQTPRYLIKTRGQQVTLSCSPISGHRSVSWYQQTPGQGLQFLFEYFSETQRNKGNFPGRFSGRQFSNSRSEMNVSTLELGDSALYLCASSLGLSYNEQFFGPGTRLTVL.